This T cell receptor (beta chain) appears in the sequencing data of a study of T cells in Graves' hyperthyroidism and ophthalmopathy. This clonotype was counted many times. Germline V gene sequence: CDR1 SGDLS, CDR2 YYNGEE. The CDR3 runs 15 residues. V shed 0 bases and J shed 6 bases, with 13 bases lying between them. Template material for amplifying TCR beta CDR3 regions consisted of RNA transcripts. The TCR CDR3 was amplified in a first-round RT-PCR using the HTBI primer set. MiXCR was run by TCRdb on the multiplex PCR reads, yielding one entry per CDR3 protein. Of about 260,000 distinct CDR3 sequences detected, over 15% appear once; the ten largest clones hold around 30%.

This chain joins TRBV9 and TRBJ2-1; D is perhaps TRBD1 (6 bases). This clonotype was obtained from a young woman with Graves' ophthalmopathy. Sequencing input: blood. CDR3 bases: TGTGCCAGCAGCGTAGGGGCAGGGGCGGGCAATGAGCAGTTCTTC. Encoded protein: CASSVGAGAGNEQFF.